The 20 T cell receptor beta chains below were found in one sample sequenced in a study of blood T cells in healthy people across ages. Sample-barcoded 5' priming and a J-beta primer mix drove a second PCR of about 7 to 12 cycles. Each CDR3 protein gets one entry after TCRdb re-called the 5' RACE reads with MiXCR. Of 1.5 million to 2 million distinct CDR3 sequences listed, about 32% are singletons. Sequencing used blood. These receptor sequences come from a woman aged 25 to 39 in good health.

The chain recombines TRBV2 with TRBJ2-4; D is unresolved. V was clipped by 3 bases and J by 7 bases, with 16 bases between them. Germline assignment: CDR1 SNHLY and CDR2 FYNNEI. This CDR3 has 15 amino acids. The CDR3 reads CASSDSSGASNIQYF. CDR3 bases: TGTGCCAGCAGTGATTCTTCAGGAGCCAGTAACATTCAGTACTTC. Based on the CDR3 plus reference TRBV2 and TRBJ2-4, the full variable domain is EPEVTQTPSHQVTQMGQEVILRCVPISNHLYFYWYRQILGQKVEFLVSFYNNEISEKSEIFDDQFSVERPDGSNFTLKIRSTKLEDSAMYFCASSDSSGASNIQYFGAGTRLSVL.

The sample holds a few counts of this clonotype. CDR3 protein: CASSLNGGARGGALGANVLTF. CDR3 coding DNA: TGTGCCAGCAGCTTAAATGGCGGAGCCCGTGGGGGGGCGCTAGGGGCCAACGTCCTGACTTTC. The rearrangement links TRBV7-3 to TRBJ2-6, with D possibly matching TRBD2 (7 bases). The CDR3 sequence is 21 residues long. Germline values: CDR1 SGHTA, CDR2 FQGTGA. Trimming removed 1 base from V and 4 bases from J, with 26 bases in between. Variable domain in full (rest from reference TRBV7-3 and TRBJ2-6): GAGVSQTPSNKVTEKGKYVELRCDPISGHTALYWYRQSLGQGPEFLIYFQGTGAADDSGLPNDRFFAVRPEGSVSTLKIQRTERGDSAVYLCASSLNGGARGGALGANVLTFGAGSRLTVL.

The CDR3 nucleotides read TGTGCCAGCAGCCGACGAGAGGGAGCGGGGGGCCGCACAGATACGCAGTATTTT. The encoded protein is CASSRREGAGGRTDTQYF. The rearrangement links TRBV3-1 to TRBJ2-3; TRBD2 matches 9 bases. The V and J ends lost 4 bases and 1 base, in that order; junction bases with no gene match: 12. The length of the CDR3 is 18 residues. CDR1 LGHDT and CDR2 YNNKEL come from the germline V gene (reference sequence).

This chain connects TRBV12-5 to TRBJ2-3, with TRBD1 matching 9 bases. The CDR3 contains 17 residues. Germline V CDR1 and CDR2: LGHNT, FRNRAP. V shed 4 bases, J shed 1 base, and the junction held 9 bases outside the gene matches. CDR3 amino acids: CASGSLTGGDGTDTQYF. The CDR3 coding sequence is TGTGCTAGTGGTTCTCTGACAGGGGGGGACGGCACAGATACGCAGTATTTT.

V usage is TRBV7-2 and J usage is TRBJ2-7, with D perhaps TRBD1 or TRBD2 (5 bases each). V was trimmed by 1 base and J by 5 bases, leaving 12 bases between them. This CDR3 region has 14 residues. Germline loops: CDR1 SGHTA, CDR2 FQGNSA. In DNA, the CDR3 is TGTGCCAGCAGCTTAGGGGGGAATAGGAACGAGCAGTACTTC. Amino acids: CASSLGGNRNEQYF.

The chain couples TRBV7-2 to TRBJ2-3, with 9 bases identical to TRBD2. J lost 0 bases, V lost 1 base, and 5 bases had no gene match. CDR3 length: 17 residues. Germline assignment: CDR1 SGHTA and CDR2 FQGNSA. CDR3 sequence reads: CASSLGLAGSSTDTQYF. The CDR3 region has the DNA TGTGCCAGCAGCTTAGGCCTAGCGGGGTCTAGCACAGATACGCAGTATTTT.

This chain connects TRBV12-3 or TRBV12-4 to TRBJ1-1; no firm D call. Deletions cut 4 bases from V and 4 bases from J, with 16 bases between. The CDR3 runs to 15 residues. In DNA form, the CDR3 reads TGTGCCAGCAGTTCGGGTCTAATAATGAGCACTGAAGCTTTCTTT. Amino acids: CASSSGLIMSTEAFF.

This chain links TRBV29-1 with TRBJ1-2; 7 positions agree with TRBD1. The CDR3 is 15 amino acids. Germline V lookup: CDR1 SQVTM, CDR2 ANQGSEA. The V and J ends lost 6 bases and 4 bases, in that order; junction bases with no gene match: 14. CDR3 nucleotides: TGCAGCGTAGCCCAGGCAGGGGGTCGTGTCTATGGCTACACCTTC. Protein sequence: CSVAQAGGRVYGYTF.

This clonotype was seen more than once but under ten times. The germline gene is not matched at one end of the junction; a read error may be the cause. This chain joins TRBV7-3 and TRBJ2-7; D is undetermined. The length of the CDR3 is 13 residues. Germline CDR1 SGHTA, CDR2 FQGTGA. CDR3: CASGFGPAYEQYF. CDR3 DNA: TGTGCCAGCGGCTTCGGGCCGGCCTACGAGCAGTACTTC. The full variable domain, in which reference TRBV7-3 and TRBJ2-7 provide the parts outside the CDR3, is GAGVSQTPSNKVTEKGKYVELRCDPISGHTALYWYRQSLGQGPEFLIYFQGTGAADDSGLPNDRFFAVRPEGSVSTLKIQRTERGDSAVYLCASGFGPAYEQYFGPGTRLTVT.

The rearrangement uses TRBV4-1 and TRBJ2-7; 7 positions agree with TRBD2. V lost 4 bases to trimming and J lost 6 bases; unmatched junction nucleotides: 6. CDR3 size: 13 residues. Germline assignment: CDR1 MGHRA and CDR2 YSYEKL. The CDR3 sequence is CASSPELAIEQYF. The CDR3 DNA is TGCGCCAGCAGCCCCGAACTAGCGATCGAGCAGTACTTC.

The chain recombines TRBV5-1 with TRBJ1-4, with D possibly TRBD1 on 5 matching bases. The CDR3 is made up of 15 amino acids. From germline, CDR1 is SGHRS and CDR2 YFSETQ. V was pared by 2 bases and J by 4 bases, with 12 bases between. CDR3 amino acids: CASSFDPGLNEKLFF. The CDR3 region has the DNA TGCGCCAGCAGCTTCGATCCAGGGCTTAATGAAAAACTGTTTTTT.

The V and J genes are TRBV30 and TRBJ2-7, with D unresolved. Germline lookup yields CDR1 GTSNPN and CDR2 SVGIG (reference sequence). V was pared by 2 bases and J by 3 bases, with 8 bases between. This CDR3 region has 12 residues. The CDR3 here is CAWSLYGYEQYF. In DNA, the CDR3 is TGTGCCTGGAGTCTGTACGGCTACGAGCAGTACTTC.

This clonotype was detected a few times. The rearrangement uses TRBV7-2 and TRBJ2-2; TRBD2 agrees at 7 bases. V gave up 3 bases and J gave up 4 bases; unmatched junction bases: 5. Germline V lookup: CDR1 SGHTA, CDR2 FQGNSA. This CDR3 region has 15 residues. DNA for the CDR3: TGTGCCAGCAGCTTCGCGACTAGCCTCACCGGGGAGCTGTTTTTT. Residues: CASSFATSLTGELFF.

This sequence joins TRBV28 and TRBJ2-5; D is unresolved. This CDR3 spans 14 amino acids. Germline V gene data show CDR1 as MDHEN and CDR2 as SYDVKM. V was pared by 8 bases and J by 1 base, with 14 bases between. This chain's CDR3 is CASAPRLGQETQYF. In nucleotides, the CDR3 is TGTGCCAGCGCACCCCGCCTCGGCCAAGAGACCCAGTACTTC.

The genes are TRBV2 and TRBJ2-5; the D call may be TRBD1 or TRBD2 (5 bases each). Trimming stripped 6 bases from V and 3 bases from J, with 17 bases between. The CDR3 is made up of 15 amino acids. Germline CDR1 and CDR2: SNHLY and FYNNEI. CDR3 nucleotide sequence: TGTGCCAGCAGATACGGGCCGCGAGGGGAAGAGACCCAGTACTTC. Its protein is CASRYGPRGEETQYF. The entire variable domain, with the rest obtained from reference TRBV2 and TRBJ2-5, is as follows: EPEVTQTPSHQVTQMGQEVILRCVPISNHLYFYWYRQILGQKVEFLVSFYNNEISEKSEIFDDQFSVERPDGSNFTLKIRSTKLEDSAMYFCASRYGPRGEETQYFGPGTRLLVL.

A remark on this clonotype: Given a much more abundant clone one base away, this may be a read error. The J gene is TRBJ2-4, the V gene TRBV29-1, with a weak D call TRBD1 (6 bases). The J call may be incorrect, as the DNA end agrees better with TRBJ2-7. Germline-derived CDR1 and CDR2 are SQVTM and ANQGSEA. The CDR3 loop spans 13 amino acids. CDR3 sequence: CSVFRAGAYEQYF. In DNA, the CDR3 is TGCAGCGTTTTCCGGGCAGGGGCCTACGAGCAGTACTTC.

Details on this clonotype: The CDR3 end shows no conserved phenylalanine or tryptophan, and so a read error is likely. The V and J genes are TRBV5-1 and TRBJ1-2; unclear D gene. Trimming shortened V by 0 bases and J by 0 bases, and 9 bases separated the two germline ends. The CDR3 length is 15 residues. CDR1 is SGHRS, CDR2 YFSETQ, per germline. The CDR3 region has the DNA TGCGCCAGCAGCTTGGAACCCCTCTCTAACTATGGCTACACCTTA. As protein: CASSLEPLSNYGYTL.

This clonotype was seen a handful of times. V usage is TRBV6-5 and J usage is TRBJ1-2; D gene unclear. The V gene's germline CDR1 is MNHEY and CDR2 SVGAGI. V dropped 6 bases and J dropped 8 bases, with 16 bases sitting between them. The CDR3 has 13 residues. CDR3 loop: CASSSLQGAGYTF. The CDR3 region has the DNA TGTGCCAGCAGCTCCCTACAAGGAGCAGGCTACACCTTC.

This clonotype has just a few counts. The chain has TRBV20-1 and TRBJ2-2, with 12 bases identical to TRBD2. CDR1 DFQATT and CDR2 SNEGSKA come from the germline V gene (reference sequence). Unmatched junction bases numbered 9, after V lost 3 bases and J lost 1 base. This CDR3 has 18 amino acids. As DNA, the CDR3 is TGCAGTGCTAGGGCCCCCCCGACTAGCGGGGGGAACACCGGGGAGCTGTTTTTT. Amino acids: CSARAPPTSGGNTGELFF.

This clonotype was counted between two and nine times. A single base separates this from a much larger clone, so it may be a read error. This chain connects TRBV20-1 to TRBJ2-1; the D gene is possibly TRBD2 (6 bases). Trimming left V 3 bases short and J 8 bases short, with 11 bases between. The CDR3 has 12 amino acids. From germline, CDR1 is DFQATT and CDR2 SNEGSKA (reference sequence). CDR3 DNA: TGCAGTGCTAGGGGGCGCGGGGATGAGCAGTTCTTC. Translating gives CSARGRGDEQFF.